The present T cell receptor beta chain was sequenced within a study of T cells after yellow fever vaccination. Study-wide context: Libraries from low-cell-number fractions were prepared with the SMART-Seq v4 Ultra Low Input RNA kit.

A note on this clonotype: Its specificity is not known.

A 5'RACE template-switching step, the method used to make TCR cDNA, added a universal primer site and UMIs. TCRdb re-derived calls from the 5' RACE reads in MiXCR, one entry per CDR3 protein. In the table there are around 300,000 distinct CDR3 sequences, 10% to 15% of which are singletons. Findings and caveats of the study: Subsequent to the booster, the majority of primary-vaccination clones reappeared (around 95% CD4, 80% to 90% CD8). Abundant clonotypes from the bulk population could have been carried over as contaminants into FACS-sorted repertoires.

The CDR3 is made up of 16 amino acids. The germline V gene has CDR1 SEHNR and CDR2 FQNEAQ (reference sequence). The V end was cut by 3 bases, the J end by 5 bases, with 17 bases between. The sequence was collected from a man aged 25 to 45 who received the YFV17D yellow fever vaccine. The chain employs TRBV7-9 and TRBJ2-1; either TRBD1 or TRBD2 may supply D (5 bases each). The sequencing used CD4+ T cells sorted from PBMCs, collected 45 days after the yellow fever booster vaccination. CDR3 DNA sequence: TGTGCCAGCAGCTTTGCCGGCGGGCAGGGCCACAATGAGCAGTTCTTC. The encoded protein is CASSFAGGQGHNEQFF.